The 5 T cell receptor beta chains given below trace back to one sample, sequenced in a study of blood T cell repertoires in COVID-19. Method: immunoSEQ multiplex PCR; TCRdb's copy keeps in-frame clones and lacks some. This table holds approximately 170,000 clones, around 83% found once. The material sequenced was peripheral blood. Every receptor here comes from a man between 65 and 85 years old who had recovered from COVID-19.

The V call is TRBV7-2, the J call TRBJ2-1; 10 nucleotides line up with TRBD2. V was clipped by 3 bases and J by 5 bases; unmatched bases: 4. The germline gives CDR1 SGHTA, CDR2 FQGNSA. The CDR3 consists of 15 residues. The CDR3 loop is CASSFLAGGNNEQFF. The CDR3 nucleotides read TGTGCCAGCAGCTTTTTAGCGGGAGGTAACAATGAGCAGTTCTTC.

This clone has a single count. The V and J genes are TRBV11-2 and TRBJ2-7; D is unclear. The V and J ends lost 0 bases and 0 bases respectively, with 6 bases between them. This CDR3 region has 14 residues. Germline CDR1 reads SGHAT; CDR2 reads FQNNGV. The CDR3 spells CASSLDQSSYEQYF. The CDR3 bases are TGTGCCAGCAGCTTAGACCAATCCTCCTACGAGCAGTACTTC. Looking up the rest from reference TRBV11-2 and TRBJ2-7 gives the full variable domain: EAGVAQSPRYKIIEKRQSVAFWCNPISGHATLYWYQQILGQGPKLLIQFQNNGVVDDSQLPKDRFSAERLKGVDSTLKIQPAKLEDSAVYLCASSLDQSSYEQYFGPGTRLTVT.

V usage is TRBV19 and J usage is TRBJ2-7, with TRBD1 matching 7 bases. This CDR3 comprises 16 residues. V lost 1 base, J lost 1 base, and 7 bases stayed unmatched. CDR1 LNHDA and CDR2 SQIVND come from the germline V gene (reference sequence). The CDR3 protein is CASSIGETGNSYEQYF. CDR3 DNA sequence: TGTGCCAGTAGTATAGGCGAGACAGGGAATTCCTACGAGCAGTACTTC.

This clone was counted between two and nine times. The chain joins TRBV5-5 to TRBJ2-7; the match to TRBD2 covers 7 bases. The length of the CDR3 is 14 residues. Per germline, CDR1 SGHKS and CDR2 YYEKEE (reference sequence). Trimming at V came to 4 bases and at J to 7 bases, leaving 11 bases not matched to a gene. The CDR3 reads CASSRAAGVKEQYF. The CDR3 DNA is TGTGCCAGCAGCCGGGCCGCGGGAGTAAAAGAGCAGTACTTC.

The chain employs TRBV5-1 and TRBJ2-1; 8 bases align to TRBD2. The J segment lost 7 bases and the V segment lost 5 bases, leaving 14 bases of the junction unmatched. The CDR3 is 16 residues long. Germline CDR1 reads SGHRS; CDR2 reads YFSETQ. The DNA for the CDR3 is TGCGCCAGCAGGCTACATACTAGCGGATTTAAGAATGAGCAGTTCTTC. Amino acids: CASRLHTSGFKNEQFF.